This is a list of T cell receptor beta chains from one sample in a study of shared clonotypes between healthy human individuals. Some clones are missing from TCRdb's copy, which holds only in-frame ones; the method was immunoSEQ multiplex PCR. The repertoire includes 1.6 million or so clones, roughly 96% of them detected once, and roughly 1.2% sits in the top ten. The sample consisted of naive CD4+ T cells sorted from blood. Receptor source: a man aged 30 to 39 in good health. The CDR3 runs from the conserved cysteine through the conserved F or W. D genes are given only for firm matches. Clone size is stated in some rows and not others, as once, few, many or a class when expanded.

j_call clone_size d_call v_call cdr3_nt cdr3_aa
TRBJ2-1 NA TRBD2 TRBV18 TGTGCCAGCTCCCCGGCCCGGGAGGGTGATGAGCAGTTCTTC CASSPAREGDEQFF
TRBJ1-2 NA NA TRBV20-1 TGCAGTGCGAACAGGGAGGATGGCTACACCTTC CSANREDGYTF
TRBJ2-1 NA NA TRBV6-1 TGTGCCAGCAGTGACCTACGGGACTACAATGAGCAGTTCTTC CASSDLRDYNEQFF
TRBJ2-7 NA NA TRBV6-1 TGTGCCAGCAGTGAAGTCTGGGAGAGAAACTACGAGCAGTACTTC CASSEVWERNYEQYF
TRBJ1-5 NA NA TRBV28 TGTGCCAGCAGTTGGAGCGATCAGCCCCAGCATTTT CASSWSDQPQHF
TRBJ2-1 NA NA TRBV5-1 TGCGCCAGCAGTTGGACTAAAGCCGCCTACAATGAGCAGTTCTTC CASSWTKAAYNEQFF
TRBJ2-7 NA NA TRBV9 TGTGCCAGCAGCGTAACTAGCTCAAACTACGAGCAGTACTTC CASSVTSSNYEQYF
TRBJ2-7 once NA TRBV9 TGTGCCAGCAGCGTAGGGGTCGCGCAGAACCCCTACGAGCAGTACTTC CASSVGVAQNPYEQYF
TRBJ2-7 NA NA TRBV30 TGTGCCGCCCAGGGGCCCTACGAGCAGTACTTC CAAQGPYEQYF
TRBJ2-7 NA NA TRBV7-2 TGTGCCAGCAGCTTAAAGGGACTTAAATACGAGCAGTACTTC CASSLKGLKYEQYF
TRBJ2-7 NA NA TRBV5-4 TGTGCCAGCAGCTTCCCGGGCTACGAGCAGTACTTC CASSFPGYEQYF
TRBJ2-1 NA TRBD2 TRBV4-3 TGCGCCAGCAGCCAAGATCTTCGAGCGGGAGATTTATTTGTCTCTGAGCAGTTCTTC CASSQDLRAGDLFVSEQFF
TRBJ1-2 NA NA TRBV2 TGTGCCAGCAGTGTAGCTGGGGTTGCGGTCTATGGCTACACCTTC CASSVAGVAVYGYTF
TRBJ1-1 few NA TRBV7-9 TGTGCCAGCAGCTTAGCCAGTGAAGCTTTCTTT CASSLASEAFF
TRBJ1-3 NA NA TRBV11-2 TGTGCCAGCAGCTTAGAGCTGGTCTCTGGAAACACCATATATTTT CASSLELVSGNTIYF
TRBJ2-7 NA NA TRBV28 TGTGCCAGCCGAAGGGGCGAGCAGTACTTC CASRRGEQYF
TRBJ2-1 NA NA TRBV9 TGTGCCAGCAGCGTAGTCGGAAAAGGGGACAATGAGCAGTTCTTC CASSVVGKGDNEQFF
TRBJ1-2 NA NA TRBV5-1 TGCGCCAGCAGCTTGGGCCCCCCTAACTATGGCTACACCTTC CASSLGPPNYGYTF
TRBJ2-2 NA TRBD2 TRBV19 TGTGCCAGTAGTATTGCGGGAGCTGGGGCCGGGGAGCTGTTTTTT CASSIAGAGAGELFF
TRBJ2-7 NA NA TRBV5-8 TGTGCCAGCAGCGCCTGGACAGCATACGAGCAGTACTTC CASSAWTAYEQYF
TRBJ2-7 NA NA TRBV7-8 TGTGCCAGCACCCCACCCTGGGTCCAGGCCTACGAGCAGTACTTC CASTPPWVQAYEQYF
TRBJ2-5 once NA TRBV2 TGTGCCAGCAGTGAACTCGGTGGGGTTGGCGAGACCCAGTACTTC CASSELGGVGETQYF
TRBJ2-3 NA NA TRBV28 TGTGCCAGCAACCCTTTTGGGAGATGGACAGATACGCAGTATTTT CASNPFGRWTDTQYF
TRBJ2-1 NA TRBD2 TRBV6-1 TGTGCCAGCACGAGGACTAGCGGGGGGAATGAGCAGTTCTTC CASTRTSGGNEQFF
TRBJ2-7 once NA TRBV7-8 TGTGCCAGCAGCTTAGCGCGCGTATCCATGGACGAGCAGTACTTC CASSLARVSMDEQYF
TRBJ2-7 NA NA TRBV7-2 TGTGCCAGCAGCCTCGAACTCTACGAGCAGTACTTC CASSLELYEQYF
TRBJ2-5 NA NA TRBV25-1 TGTGCCAGCAGTGAATTGGGTAGGGAGACCCAGTACTTC CASSELGRETQYF